These T cell receptor beta chains were read from a single sample in a study of blood T cell repertoires in COVID-19. Profiling relied on immunoSEQ multiplex PCR, and the TCRdb table lists in-frame clones only, not all of them. The table shows roughly 200,000 clones, with around 87% occurring only once. The sequencing sample was made of peripheral blood. Receptors originate from a man in his forties with active or convalescent COVID-19. Both conserved end residues are part of each CDR3. The D gene is left open where the match is weak. The size field is filled for only some rows; it gives once, few, many or a size class.

clone size	V gene	D gene	J gene	CDR3 protein	CDR3 DNA
NA	TRBV9	NA	TRBJ2-7	CASSVGLNPYEQYF	TGTGCCAGCAGCGTAGGACTCAACCCTTACGAGCAGTACTTC
NA	TRBV9	NA	TRBJ1-5	CASSVGGENQPQHF	TGTGCCAGCAGCGTAGGGGGGGAGAATCAGCCCCAGCATTTT
NA	TRBV7-2	TRBD1	TRBJ1-1	CASSPGTGDYTEAFF	TGTGCCAGCAGCCCAGGGACAGGGGATTATACTGAAGCTTTCTTT
once	TRBV19	NA	TRBJ2-1	CASSIRGNEQFF	TGTGCCAGTAGTATCAGGGGCAATGAGCAGTTCTTC
once	TRBV19	NA	TRBJ1-5	CASSYMGHHNQPQHF	TGTGCCAGTAGCTATATGGGGCACCACAATCAGCCCCAGCATTTT
few	TRBV5-1	NA	TRBJ1-4	CASSFQTGRIATNEKLFF	TGCGCCAGCAGCTTTCAAACAGGGCGTATTGCAACTAATGAAAAACTGTTTTTT
NA	TRBV5-4	NA	TRBJ1-1	CASSPQGPLVIEAFF	TGTGCCAGCAGCCCACAGGGACCGCTAGTGATAGAAGCTTTCTTT
NA	TRBV28	TRBD1	TRBJ1-4	CASSLRGTEEKLFF	TGTGCCAGCAGTCTACGGGGGACAGAGGAAAAACTGTTTTTT
once	TRBV6-5	NA	TRBJ1-3	CASSSGLASGNTIYF	TGTGCCAGCAGTAGCGGGCTGGCCTCTGGAAACACCATATATTTT
NA	TRBV6-5	NA	TRBJ1-6	CALLRVSPLHF	TGTGCCCTCTTGCGTGTCTCACCCCTCCACTTT
NA	TRBV27	TRBD2	TRBJ2-1	CASSSYRVRGGAEQFF	TGTGCCAGCAGTTCTTACAGGGTCCGCGGGGGGGCTGAGCAGTTCTTC
once	TRBV19	TRBD1	TRBJ2-2	CASNKAGTGGSGELFF	TGTGCCAGTAATAAAGCCGGGACAGGGGGTTCCGGGGAGCTGTTTTTT
NA	TRBV5-1	NA	TRBJ1-1	CASSLAGSGWDTEAFF	TGCGCCAGCAGCTTGGCCGGGTCCGGATGGGACACTGAAGCTTTCTTT
NA	TRBV19	TRBD1	TRBJ1-5	CASSTSGGGQPQHF	TGTGCCAGTAGTACATCAGGGGGCGGTCAGCCCCAGCATTTT
once	TRBV27	NA	TRBJ1-2	CASSSTGKNNYGYTF	TGTGCCAGCAGTTCGACAGGAAAAAATAACTATGGCTACACCTTC
NA	TRBV3-1/TRBV3-2	NA	TRBJ1-5	CASSATPGSNQPQHF	TGTGCCAGCAGCGCGACTCCGGGGAGCAATCAGCCCCAGCATTTT
NA	TRBV27	NA	TRBJ1-4	CASSLRWAFREKLFF	TGTGCCAGCAGTTTAAGATGGGCCTTTAGGGAAAAACTGTTTTTT
NA	TRBV29-1	TRBD1	TRBJ2-1	CSVDRGSYNEQFF	TGCAGCGTGGACAGGGGGTCCTACAATGAGCAGTTCTTC
NA	TRBV19	NA	TRBJ1-1	CASHLRVNTEAFF	TGTGCCAGCCACCTGAGAGTGAACACTGAAGCTTTCTTT
NA	TRBV13	NA	TRBJ1-1	CASSEGVANTEAFF	TGTGCCAGCAGCGAGGGGGTCGCGAACACTGAAGCTTTCTTT
once	TRBV9	TRBD2	TRBJ2-5	CASSVGGRGEETQYF	TGTGCCAGCAGCGTAGGAGGTCGGGGGGAAGAGACCCAGTACTTC
few	TRBV28	TRBD1	TRBJ1-5	CASSLWGQSQPQHF	TGTGCCAGCAGTTTATGGGGACAGTCCCAGCCCCAGCATTTT
NA	TRBV5-4	TRBD1	TRBJ2-2	CASSTQTGGDTGELFF	TGTGCCAGCAGCACCCAGACAGGGGGGGACACCGGGGAGCTGTTTTTT
once	TRBV19	NA	TRBJ1-6	CASSAGTYNSPLHF	TGTGCCAGTAGTGCGGGCACCTATAATTCACCCCTCCACTTT
NA	TRBV28	TRBD1	TRBJ1-2	CASSPQTGVDYGYTF	TGTGCCAGCAGTCCCCAGACAGGGGTGGACTATGGCTACACCTTC
once	TRBV19	NA	TRBJ2-1	CASSISFSYNEQFF	TGTGCCAGTAGTATATCCTTCAGCTACAATGAGCAGTTCTTC
NA	TRBV28	NA	TRBJ2-7	CASIPGTLTYEQYF	TGTGCCAGCATCCCCGGGACACTTACCTACGAGCAGTACTTC
NA	TRBV19	TRBD1	TRBJ1-2	CASSTPTGGVGYTF	TGTGCCAGTAGTACCCCGACAGGGGGAGTTGGCTACACCTTC
NA	TRBV10-3	TRBD2	TRBJ2-1	CAISPTSGGNEQFF	TGTGCCATCAGTCCAACTAGCGGGGGAAATGAGCAGTTCTTC
NA	TRBV5-1	NA	TRBJ2-1	CASSLMGGSYNEQFF	TGCGCCAGCAGCTTGATGGGGGGCTCCTACAATGAGCAGTTCTTC
NA	TRBV7-6	TRBD2	TRBJ2-7	CASSPTKFSGGTSYEQYF	TGTGCCAGCAGCCCTACAAAATTTAGCGGGGGCACCTCCTACGAGCAGTACTTC
NA	TRBV3-1/TRBV3-2	TRBD2	TRBJ2-5	CASSQEGLAGGGETQYF	TGTGCCAGCAGCCAAGAGGGACTAGCGGGGGGTGGAGAGACCCAGTACTTC
NA	TRBV6-1	NA	TRBJ1-3	CASSERAETIYF	TGTGCCAGCAGTGAACGTGCGGAAACCATATATTTT
NA	TRBV28	TRBD2	TRBJ2-7	CASSSSTSGGPYEQYF	TGTGCCAGCAGTTCCTCGACTAGCGGGGGTCCCTACGAGCAGTACTTC
NA	TRBV24-1	TRBD2	TRBJ2-3	CATAGTSGGSYTDTQYF	TGTGCCACCGCAGGGACTAGCGGGGGATCATACACAGATACGCAGTATTTT
NA	TRBV9	TRBD1	TRBJ1-1	CASSAEIQGSEAFF	TGTGCCAGCAGCGCTGAGATACAGGGGTCCGAAGCTTTCTTT
NA	TRBV15	TRBD1	TRBJ2-5	CATSREAGGALETQYF	TGTGCCACCAGCAGAGAGGCAGGGGGCGCCCTTGAGACCCAGTACTTC
NA	TRBV10-1	NA	TRBJ1-4	CASSESTPGKLFF	TGCGCCAGCAGTGAGTCGACGCCGGGAAAACTGTTTTTT
NA	TRBV4-3	TRBD2	TRBJ2-1	CASSRESGGVYNEQFF	TGCGCCAGCAGCCGAGAGTCGGGGGGGGTTTACAATGAGCAGTTCTTC
NA	TRBV5-1	NA	TRBJ1-2	CASYRENRDGYTF	TGCGCCAGCTACCGAGAAAACAGGGATGGCTACACCTTC
NA	TRBV6-5	TRBD1	TRBJ1-2	CASQGVQDHYGYTF	TGTGCCAGCCAGGGGGTACAGGATCACTATGGCTACACCTTC
NA	TRBV4-1	NA	TRBJ1-6	CASSHLTDAYNSPLHF	TGCGCCAGCAGCCACCTGACAGACGCCTATAATTCACCCCTCCACTTT
NA	TRBV25-1	TRBD1	TRBJ2-2	CASSARQGFTGELFF	TGTGCCAGCAGTGCTAGACAGGGATTCACCGGGGAGCTGTTTTTT
NA	TRBV2	TRBD1	TRBJ2-5	CASGSGTGGFETQYF	TGTGCCAGCGGCTCCGGGACAGGGGGCTTTGAGACCCAGTACTTC
NA	TRBV5-1	NA	TRBJ2-2	CASSPTTRSGELFF	TGCGCCAGCAGCCCAACCACTAGATCCGGGGAGCTGTTTTTT
NA	TRBV12-3/TRBV12-4	NA	TRBJ1-3	CASAGDSGNTIYF	TGTGCCAGCGCCGGGGACTCTGGAAACACCATATATTTT
NA	TRBV6-2/TRBV6-3	TRBD1	TRBJ2-3	CASSRGTGVDTQYF	TGTGCCAGCAGTCGAGGGACAGGGGTAGATACGCAGTATTTT
NA	TRBV10-3	TRBD1	TRBJ1-2	CAIRGGTGVSGYTF	TGTGCCATCAGAGGTGGGACAGGGGTTAGTGGCTACACCTTC
NA	TRBV4-1	NA	TRBJ2-5	CASSQMINREETQYF	TGCGCCAGCAGCCAAATGATTAACAGGGAGGAGACCCAGTACTTC
NA	TRBV29-1	NA	TRBJ1-2	CSVERRNSGYTF	TGCAGCGTTGAAAGGAGGAACTCTGGCTACACCTTC